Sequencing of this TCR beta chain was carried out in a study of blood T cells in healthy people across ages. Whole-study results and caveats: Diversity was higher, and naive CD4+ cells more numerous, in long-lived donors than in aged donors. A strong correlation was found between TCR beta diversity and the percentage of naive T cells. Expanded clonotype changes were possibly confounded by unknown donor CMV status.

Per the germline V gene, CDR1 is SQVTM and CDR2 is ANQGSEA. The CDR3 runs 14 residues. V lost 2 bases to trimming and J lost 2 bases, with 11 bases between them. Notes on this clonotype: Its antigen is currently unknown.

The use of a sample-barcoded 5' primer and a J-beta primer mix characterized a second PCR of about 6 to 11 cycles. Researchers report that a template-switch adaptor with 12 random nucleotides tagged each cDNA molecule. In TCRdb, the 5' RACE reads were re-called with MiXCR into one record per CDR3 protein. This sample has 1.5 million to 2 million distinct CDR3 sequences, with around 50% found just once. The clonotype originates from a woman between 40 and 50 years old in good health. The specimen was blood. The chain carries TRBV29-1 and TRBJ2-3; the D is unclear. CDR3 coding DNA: TGCAGCGTTGAAACGAGGATTCCCACAGATACGCAGTATTTT. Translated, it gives CSVETRIPTDTQYF.